These 3 T cell receptor beta chains came from one sample sequenced in a study of blood T cell repertoires in COVID-19. Clones were read by immunoSEQ multiplex PCR, and TCRdb kept only the in-frame ones, dropping some. Of fewer than 200,000 clones in the sample, around 80% were seen once. Sequenced material: PBMCs or T cells enriched from blood (not recorded which). The origin of the receptors is a woman aged 50 to 65 who had recovered from COVID-19.

Only one count was recorded for this clone. V gene TRBV6-5 combines with J gene TRBJ2-1, with TRBD2 matching 7 bases. The ends lost 2 bases at V and 5 bases at J; junction bases unmatched: 3. The CDR3 has 14 amino acids. Germline-derived CDR1 and CDR2 are MNHEY and SVGAGI. The CDR3 nucleotides read TGTGCCAGCAGTTACGGGACTATCCACAATGAGCAGTTCTTC. Translated: CASSYGTIHNEQFF.

The chain joins TRBV7-2 to TRBJ2-1, with 13 bases matching TRBD2. CDR1 and CDR2 (germline): SGHTA, FQGNSA. The CDR3 runs 15 residues. V lost 5 bases and J lost 6; bases outside the gene matches: 4. CDR3 coding DNA: TGTGCCAGCAGCAAACTAGCGGGAGGGATCAATGAGCAGTTCTTC. Protein product: CASSKLAGGINEQFF.

The rearrangement links TRBV11-2 to TRBJ1-2; TRBD1 might be the D (5 bases). The ends were cut back, 4 bases at V and 8 bases at J, with 17 bases in the middle. In germline, CDR1 is SGHAT, CDR2 FQNNGV. The CDR3 runs 14 residues. CDR3 residues: CASSSSGVARGYTF. For the CDR3, the DNA is TGTGCCAGCAGCTCTTCGGGGGTCGCGAGGGGCTACACCTTC. Variable domain in full (rest from reference TRBV11-2 and TRBJ1-2): EAGVAQSPRYKIIEKRQSVAFWCNPISGHATLYWYQQILGQGPKLLIQFQNNGVVDDSQLPKDRFSAERLKGVDSTLKIQPAKLEDSAVYLCASSSSGVARGYTFGSGTRLTVV.